Listed below are T cell receptor beta chains from one sample, sequenced in a study of blood T cells in healthy people across ages. Each CDR3 protein is one row after TCRdb ran MiXCR on the 5' RACE reads. The data hold fewer than 900,000 distinct CDR3 sequences, with roughly 35% observed a single time. Sequencing used blood. These receptors all stem from a man between 18 and 35 years old in good health. Each CDR3 is given with its conserved first and last residue. A D gene is named only where the DNA matches it firmly. A clone size is listed for some rows: how often the clone was seen (once, few, many), or a class if it is expanded.

-,TRBV7-6,-,13,TRBJ2-5,TGTGCCAGCAGCTTAGCGGGTCGGAAGGCCCAGTACTTC,CASSLAGRKAQYF
-,TRBV19,TRBD1,15,TRBJ2-2,TGTGCCAGTAGTTCTGGGACAGGTTCGTCCGGGGAGCTGTTTTTT,CASSSGTGSSGELFF
-,TRBV12-3/TRBV12-4,-,13,TRBJ1-1,TGTGCCAGCAGGCCAGACCTGAACACTGAAGCTTTCTTT,CASRPDLNTEAFF
few,TRBV7-2,-,15,TRBJ1-2,TGTGCCAGCAGCTTGACGGTGGCGAGTTCCTATGGCTACACCTTC,CASSLTVASSYGYTF
-,TRBV5-4,TRBD2,17,TRBJ2-1,TGTACCAGCAGCGATGGACTAGCGGGGGCCCAGTACAATGAGCAGTTCTTC,CTSSDGLAGAQYNEQFF
few,TRBV20-1,TRBD1,13,TRBJ1-1,TGCAGTGCAGAGGGACAGGGGGCGAGTGAAGCTTTCTTT,CSAEGQGASEAFF
many,TRBV7-2,TRBD1,13,TRBJ1-5,TGTGCCAGCAGCGGGGACAGAAATCAGCCCCAGCATTTT,CASSGDRNQPQHF
many,TRBV12-3/TRBV12-4,-,11,TRBJ1-4,TGTGCCAGCAGTTTTAGAGAAGAGCTGTTTTTT,CASSFREELFF
many,TRBV12-3/TRBV12-4,-,12,TRBJ2-5,TGTGCCAGCAGTTTCGTTTCGGAGACCCAGTACTTC,CASSFVSETQYF
-,TRBV29-1,-,12,TRBJ2-1,TGCAGCGTTGTGGGACAATACAATGAGCAGTTCTTC,CSVVGQYNEQFF
few,TRBV28,-,15,TRBJ2-4,TGTGCCAGCAGTCCCTCGGGACCAACCAAAAACATTCAGTACTTC,CASSPSGPTKNIQYF
-,TRBV20-1,-,11,TRBJ1-1,TGCAGTGCTAGGCCGAGAGCTGAAGCTTTCTTT,CSARPRAEAFF
few,TRBV5-1,-,16,TRBJ1-1,TGCGCCAGCAGCTCGGGAGCACTAAGGGGGGTTACTGGGGCTTTCTTT,CASSSGALRGVTGAFF
-,TRBV27,TRBD1,14,TRBJ2-7,TGTGCCAGCAGTGCCTCCCGGGACAGGGGCGAGCAGTACTTC,CASSASRDRGEQYF
-,TRBV5-6,TRBD2,16,TRBJ2-3,TGTGCCAGCAGCTTGGAGCTAGCGGGGGACACAGATACGCAGTATTTT,CASSLELAGDTDTQYF
many,TRBV27,TRBD1,15,TRBJ1-6,TGTGCCAGCAGTGGACAGGGGTCCTATAATTCACCCCTCCACTTT,CASSGQGSYNSPLHF
-,TRBV12-3/TRBV12-4,TRBD1,13,TRBJ2-5,TGTGCCAGCAGTTTTGACAGGGCGGCGGAGCAGTACTTC,CASSFDRAAEQYF
-,TRBV6-6,-,17,TRBJ2-6,TGTGCCAGCAGTTACACTGCGCGCAGCTCTGGGGCCAACGTCCTGACTTTC,CASSYTARSSGANVLTF
-,TRBV9,-,14,TRBJ2-7,TGTGCCAGCAGCGTGTGGCCAGGAACCTACGAGCAGTACTTC,CASSVWPGTYEQYF
few,TRBV27,-,15,TRBJ1-5,TGTGCCAGCAAAAGAGGGGGACCCAGCAATCAGCCCCAGCATTTT,CASKRGGPSNQPQHF
few,TRBV6-6,-,12,TRBJ1-1,TGTGCCGCCAGGGACGGGAACACTGAAGCTTTCTTT,CAARDGNTEAFF
-,TRBV20-1,TRBD1,13,TRBJ1-2,TGCAGTGCTAGAGGGAGGACAGGCTATGGCTACACCTTC,CSARGRTGYGYTF
-,TRBV7-2,-,15,TRBJ1-2,TGTGCCAGCAGCCCAAGGCGGGTTCACGTGTTTGGCTACACCTTC,CASSPRRVHVFGYTF
-,TRBV6-5,TRBD2,15,TRBJ2-7,TGTGCCAGCAGTTATGCGCAGCGGGGGTCGTACGAGCAGTACTTC,CASSYAQRGSYEQYF
many,TRBV4-1,-,15,TRBJ2-1,TGCGCCAGCAGCCCAGGGGACTTTTATTACAATGAGCAGTTCTTC,CASSPGDFYYNEQFF
few,TRBV12-3/TRBV12-4,TRBD1,14,TRBJ1-2,TGTGCCAGCAGTGTGGCAGGGGGAAACTATGGCTACACCTTC,CASSVAGGNYGYTF
-,TRBV12-3/TRBV12-4,TRBD2,15,TRBJ2-2,TGTGCCAGCAGGGCGACTAGCGGGGACACCGGGGAGCTGTTTTTT,CASRATSGDTGELFF
few,TRBV12-3/TRBV12-4,TRBD1,15,TRBJ2-5,TGTGCCAGTGGGGGACCGGGACAGGGATGGTCTGGGCAGTACTTC,CASGGPGQGWSGQYF
-,TRBV4-3,TRBD1,16,TRBJ2-1,TGCGCCAGCAGCCCTCGGACAGGGGGGGCCTACAATGAGCAGTTCTTC,CASSPRTGGAYNEQFF
-,TRBV10-3,TRBD1,18,TRBJ2-3,TGTGCCATCAGCCTCTCGGGACAGGGCCCTACTAGCACAGATACGCAGTATTTT,CAISLSGQGPTSTDTQYF
-,TRBV7-2,TRBD1,14,TRBJ1-2,TGTGCCAGCAGCTTAGCGGGACAGCCCTATGGCTACACCTTC,CASSLAGQPYGYTF
-,TRBV6-6,-,15,TRBJ1-2,TGTGCCAGCAGCCCCTTCAGGGACGCTAACTATGACTACACCTTC,CASSPFRDANYDYTF
many,TRBV5-1,TRBD1,15,TRBJ1-1,TGCGCCAGCAGCTTGGTTGGGCAGGGGGTTACTGAAGCTTTCTTT,CASSLVGQGVTEAFF
few,TRBV3-1,TRBD2,16,TRBJ2-7,TGTGCCAGCAGCCCCCCTAGCGGGGTTTGGGTAGATGAGCAGTACTTC,CASSPPSGVWVDEQYF
-,TRBV4-1,TRBD2,15,TRBJ2-1,TGCGCCAGCAGCCAAGGGTTAGCGGGGCGCGGGGAGCAGTTCTTC,CASSQGLAGRGEQFF
few,TRBV20-1,TRBD1,14,TRBJ1-3,TGCAGTGCTGGGACAGGGGGCCGGGGAAACACCATATATTTT,CSAGTGGRGNTIYF
many,TRBV10-3,TRBD1,15,TRBJ2-1,TGTGCCATCAGAGACTACAGGGGACAGGTCAATGAGCAGTTCTTC,CAIRDYRGQVNEQFF
-,TRBV13,-,15,TRBJ2-1,TGTGCCAGCAGCCCCCCCGCAAGGGCTTTCAATGAGCAGTTCTTC,CASSPPARAFNEQFF
-,TRBV20-1,TRBD2,18,TRBJ2-7,TGCAGTGCCCAGGCGGGACTAGCGATACCTATATCCTACAATGAGCAGTACTTC,CSAQAGLAIPISYNEQYF
few,TRBV28,-,18,TRBJ1-2,TGTGCCAGCAGTGGTCCCGGGGCCAGTCCCTCTTCGGCATCCGGCTACACCTTC,CASSGPGASPSSASGYTF
few,TRBV12-3/TRBV12-4,-,14,TRBJ2-5,TGTGCCAGCAGTTTAGGAGGGGCCGCTGAGACCCAGTACTTC,CASSLGGAAETQYF
-,TRBV6-5,TRBD2,16,TRBJ2-5,TGTGCCAGCAGTTACTCGGCGGGGGGCACCCAAGAGACCCAGTACTTC,CASSYSAGGTQETQYF
-,TRBV20-1,TRBD2,17,TRBJ2-5,TGCAGTGCTAGAGCGGGACTAGCGGGGATCGTACAAGAGACCCAGTACTTC,CSARAGLAGIVQETQYF
many,TRBV2,-,15,TRBJ2-3,TGTGCCAGCAGTGAAAGCTTAACTAGCACAGATACGCAGTATTTT,CASSESLTSTDTQYF
-,TRBV6-1,-,15,TRBJ2-6,TGTGCCAGCAGGGGACGGACCTCTGGGGCCAACGCCCTGACTTTC,CASRGRTSGANALTF
many,TRBV11-2,-,14,TRBJ1-6,TGTGCCAGCAGCTTTGGACAGAATAATTCACCCCTCCACTTT,CASSFGQNNSPLHF
-,TRBV28,TRBD1,15,TRBJ2-7,TGTGCCAGCAGTGACAGGGGGCGCGGGTACAATGAGCAGTACTTC,CASSDRGRGYNEQYF
-,TRBV28,-,15,TRBJ1-6,TGTGCCAGCAGTCAAGGTCCCTCCTATAATTCACCCCTCCACTTT,CASSQGPSYNSPLHF
few,TRBV12-3/TRBV12-4,-,14,TRBJ1-1,TGTGCCAGCAGTACACTACAGGGTGACACTGAAGCTTTCTTT,CASSTLQGDTEAFF
-,TRBV7-3,-,13,TRBJ1-2,TGTGCCAGCAGCTTAAATGGTCAGGAACGCTACACCTTC,CASSLNGQERYTF
-,TRBV4-2,-,15,TRBJ1-5,TGTGTCAGCAGCCAAAGATCAGGGGATAACCAGCCCCAGCATTTT,CVSSQRSGDNQPQHF
few,TRBV9,TRBD1,16,TRBJ2-3,TGTGCCAGCAGCGGAGGGACAGGGGCCGGGAGGGATACGCAGTATTTT,CASSGGTGAGRDTQYF
-,TRBV24-1,-,13,TRBJ2-1,TGTGCCACCAGTGATTTGCTTCGACACGAGCAGTTCTTC,CATSDLLRHEQFF